The 31 T cell receptor beta chains reported below all come from one sample, sequenced in a study of shared clonotypes between healthy human individuals (TCRdb year 2020). The library was generated by the immunoSEQ multiplex PCR assay. TCRdb obtained this table from immuneACCESS and retained in-frame rearrangements with V and J assigned. These tables miss some clones; where compared with another copy, unresolved V genes account for less than half of the shortfall, and the remainder is unexplained. The sample table contains about 990,000 clones; only one count was recorded for about 80% of them. In total, the top ten clones hold more than 0.55% of the sample. Sequenced material: memory CD4+ T cells from PBMCs. The label giving this sample's cell subset or site can be read as: CD45RA-negative fraction. The source is a man between 18 and 29 years old in good health. Some clones in this sample may be carry-over from other donors' samples.

The J gene is TRBJ1-6, the V gene TRBV30, with TRBD1 as a possible D gene (6 bases). The CDR3 consists of 16 residues. Germline V gives CDR1 GTSNPN, CDR2 SVGIG (reference sequence). With 3 bases removed from V and 6 bases from J, the gap between germline ends came to 18 bases. CDR3 sequence (DNA): TGTGCCTGGAGCCGTGAAAGATGGGGGCCTAATTCACCCCTCCACTTT. Its translation: CAWSRERWGPNSPLHF. The variable domain in full, with the rest retrieved from reference TRBV30 and TRBJ1-6, is SQTIHQWPATLVQPVGSPLSLECTVEGTSNPNLYWYRQAAGRGLQLLFYSVGIGQISSEVPQNLSASRPQDRQFILSSKKLLLSDSGFYLCAWSRERWGPNSPLHFGNGTRLTVT.

This chain uses TRBV4-2 with TRBJ2-2; 9 positions agree with TRBD2. The CDR3 has 24 amino acids. Germline V gene data show CDR1 as LGHNA and CDR2 as YNFKEQ. V lost 2 bases and J lost 4; bases outside the gene matches: 29. The CDR3 DNA reads TGTGCCAGCAGCCAATATGTGGGAGGTACCGATGGACTAGCGCTAGAGATTATCACCGGGGAGCTGTTTTTT. This translates into CASSQYVGGTDGLALEIITGELFF.

The chain couples TRBV5-4 to TRBJ1-4, with 11 bases lining up with TRBD1. CDR3 length: 15 residues. With 4 bases clipped from V and 7 bases from J, the junction kept 6 bases outside the gene matches. Germline V gene sequence: CDR1 SGHNT, CDR2 YYREEE (reference sequence). The CDR3 DNA is TGTGCCAGCAGCATAGCCGGGACAGGGGGTGAAAAACTGTTTTTT. This sequence encodes CASSIAGTGGEKLFF.

The chain recombines TRBV5-5 with TRBJ1-5, with 10 bases that match TRBD1. CDR3 length: 14 residues. V was pared by 3 bases and J by 11 bases, with 8 bases of the junction left unmatched. Germline CDR1 SGHKS, CDR2 YYEKEE (reference sequence). The CDR3 DNA reads as TGTGCCAGCAGCTCCGACAGGGGGCTCGAGTCCCAGCATTTT. This encodes CASSSDRGLESQHF.

This chain uses TRBV9 with TRBJ1-1; D not certain. This CDR3 has 13 residues. Germline lookup yields CDR1 SGDLS and CDR2 YYNGEE. Trimming pared 3 bases from V and 2 bases from J, leaving 8 bases between. The CDR3 loop reads CASSARGNTEAFF. CDR3 nucleotide sequence: TGTGCCAGCAGCGCCCGGGGAAACACTGAAGCTTTCTTT.

The chain uses TRBV29-1 and TRBJ1-2, with unresolved D. V lost 1 base and J 2 bases, leaving 8 bases between the germline ends. CDR3 size: 13 residues. CDR1 SQVTM and CDR2 ANQGSEA come from the germline V gene. CDR3 in amino acids: CSVEVTGNYGYTF. The CDR3, as DNA: TGCAGCGTTGAAGTGACGGGGAACTATGGCTACACCTTC.

The J gene is TRBJ1-5, the V gene TRBV19, with no clear D. This CDR3 comprises 14 residues. Trimming removed 5 bases from V and 8 bases from J, with 16 bases in between. Per the germline V gene, CDR1 is LNHDA and CDR2 is SQIVND (reference sequence). The CDR3 coding sequence is TGTGCCAGTAGTGCTCCTCCTGTTTGGGAGCCCCAGCATTTT. Its protein product is CASSAPPVWEPQHF.

This clone came up a few times. The CDR3 sequence: CASSEELGRAFF. For the CDR3, the DNA is TGTGCCAGCAGTGAAGAGTTGGGTAGGGCTTTCTTT. The rearrangement links TRBV6-1 to TRBJ1-1; D unclear. This CDR3 is built from 12 residues. Germline V CDR1 and CDR2: MNHNS, SASEGT. Between the trimmed V and J ends, which lost 1 base and 11 bases, there was a span of 11 bases.

V is TRBV27 and J is TRBJ2-1; 16 bases align to TRBD2. The CDR3 runs to 14 residues. Germline CDR1 MNHEY, CDR2 SMNVEV (reference sequence). V lost 7 bases to trimming and J lost 9 bases; unmatched junction nucleotides: 3. The CDR3 DNA sequence: TGTGCCAGCAAGGGGACTAGCGGGAGGGGTGAGCAGTTCTTC. As protein: CASKGTSGRGEQFF.

The J gene is TRBJ1-5, the V gene TRBV19, with a weak D call TRBD1 (5 bases). The CDR3 loop spans 16 amino acids. The germline CDR1 and CDR2 sequences are LNHDA and SQIVND (reference sequence). V was clipped by 5 bases and J by 1 base, with 15 bases between them. CDR3 sequence: CASSAARGISNQPQHF. The CDR3 DNA is TGTGCCAGTAGTGCAGCGCGGGGGATAAGCAATCAGCCCCAGCATTTT. The whole variable domain, remainder taken from reference TRBV19 and TRBJ1-5, is DGGITQSPKYLFRKEGQNVTLSCEQNLNHDAMYWYRQDPGQGLRLIYYSQIVNDFQKGDIAEGYSVSREKKESFPLTVTSAQKNPTAFYLCASSAARGISNQPQHFGDGTRLSIL.

There are a few counts of this clone. V gene TRBV9 combines with J gene TRBJ2-3, with D maybe TRBD2 (5 bases). The CDR3 loop spans 18 amino acids. The germline gives CDR1 SGDLS, CDR2 YYNGEE. V was trimmed by 0 bases and J by 1 base, leaving 18 bases between them. CDR3 bases: TGTGCCAGCAGCGTAGCTACGAGTACTAGGGTTGGCACAGATACGCAGTATTTT. It translates to CASSVATSTRVGTDTQYF.

CDR3 nucleotide sequence: TGTGCCAGCAGCTCCATCGAGCGGTCAAGCACAGATACGCAGTATTTT. It yields the protein CASSSIERSSTDTQYF. The chain has TRBV7-9 and TRBJ2-3, with a possible D match to TRBD2 (5 bases). The CDR3 spans 16 residues. The germline V gene has CDR1 SEHNR and CDR2 FQNEAQ (reference sequence). V dropped 4 bases and J dropped 0 bases, with 14 bases sitting between them.

The chain employs TRBV9 and TRBJ2-1; D is unclear. CDR1 and CDR2 from the germline V gene are SGDLS and YYNGEE. V gave up 2 bases and J gave up 8 bases, with 14 bases separating them. The CDR3 sequence is 14 residues long. The DNA of the CDR3 is TGTGCCAGCAGCGTCCGTAGCCTTAGAGATGAGCAGTTCTTC. It yields the protein CASSVRSLRDEQFF.

This clone showed up just once. The gene calls are TRBV18 and TRBJ2-1; 8 bases line up with TRBD1. In germline, CDR1 is KGHSH, CDR2 LQKENI. The CDR3 is made up of 15 amino acids. The ends lost 3 bases at V and 6 bases at J; junction bases unmatched: 7. This CDR3 is CASSPGRTGGNEQFF. As DNA, the CDR3 is TGTGCCAGCTCACCGGGCCGAACAGGGGGCAATGAGCAGTTCTTC.

This rearrangement joins TRBV4-3 to TRBJ2-7; 7 bases fit TRBD2. CDR1 is LGHNA, CDR2 YSLEER, per germline. The CDR3 runs to 15 residues. V lost 0 bases, J lost 5 bases, and 7 bases stayed unmatched. CDR3 sequence reads: CASSQDGGGRDEQYF. The CDR3 coding sequence is TGCGCCAGCAGCCAAGATGGGGGGGGTCGAGACGAGCAGTACTTC.

The V gene is TRBV15, the J gene TRBJ2-7; 8 bases align to TRBD2. From germline, CDR1 is LNHNV and CDR2 YYDKDF (reference sequence). The trim removed 2 bases at V and 5 bases at J, leaving 5 bases unmatched. The CDR3 totals 14 residues. The CDR3 bases are TGTGCCACCAGCAGACGGCGGGAGGAGGACGAGCAGTACTTC. Translated, it gives CATSRRREEDEQYF.

About this clone: A much larger clone differs by one base, so this may be a read error. The CDR3 carries no conserved terminal phenylalanine or tryptophan, so it likely arises from a read error. The CDR3 bases are TGTGCCATCAGTCTCGACAGGGACTATGGCTACACCCTC. Amino acid sequence: CAISLDRDYGYTL. This chain uses TRBV10-3 with TRBJ1-2, with TRBD1 matching over 7 bases. V dropped 5 bases and J dropped 3; count of bases not matched to a gene: 3. The CDR3 is made up of 13 amino acids. Germline V lookup: CDR1 ENHRY, CDR2 SYGVKD.

V usage is TRBV7-2 and J usage is TRBJ2-1; tentatively, D is TRBD2 (5 bases). V dropped 4 bases and J dropped 2 bases, with 15 bases sitting between them. The CDR3 consists of 16 residues. Germline CDR1 is SGHTA and CDR2 is FQGNSA. CDR3 sequence: CASSSPGSATYNEQFF. The CDR3 DNA reads TGTGCCAGCAGCTCCCCCGGTAGCGCGACCTACAATGAGCAGTTCTTC.

V usage is TRBV28 and J usage is TRBJ2-7; D not resolved. Germline values: CDR1 MDHEN, CDR2 SYDVKM. Trimming left V 3 bases short and J 2 bases short, with 11 bases between. The CDR3 contains 14 residues. The CDR3 bases are TGTGCCAGCAGTTTCAGTCAAGGGACCTACGAGCAGTACTTC. Translated: CASSFSQGTYEQYF.

This chain joins TRBV2 and TRBJ2-2; 8 bases fit TRBD2. This CDR3 region has 14 residues. V lost 3 bases and J lost 7; bases outside the gene matches: 4. Germline V gives CDR1 SNHLY, CDR2 FYNNEI. Written as DNA, the CDR3 is TGTGCCAGCAGTGAGATGCGGGAGGTCGGGGAGCTGTTTTTT. Encoded protein: CASSEMREVGELFF.

The genes are TRBV5-4 and TRBJ2-1; D is uncertain. In germline, CDR1 is SGHNT, CDR2 YYREEE (reference sequence). There are 14 residues in the CDR3. V lost 0 bases and J 5 bases, leaving 9 bases between the germline ends. The CDR3 region is CASSLGAHNNEQFF. The DNA for the CDR3 is TGTGCCAGCAGCTTGGGGGCACACAACAATGAGCAGTTCTTC. Full variable domain (rest looked up from reference TRBV5-4 and TRBJ2-1): ETGVTQSPTHLIKTRGQQVTLRCSSQSGHNTVSWYQQALGQGPQFIFQYYREEENGRGNFPPRFSGLQFPNYSSELNVNALELDDSALYLCASSLGAHNNEQFFGPGTRLTVL.

This chain joins TRBV4-1 and TRBJ1-5; 10 nucleotides align to TRBD1. V lost 6 bases and J lost 4; bases outside the gene matches: 12. This CDR3 has 17 residues. Germline V CDR1 and CDR2: MGHRA, YSYEKL. CDR3 protein: CASSRESGTGANQPQHF. The CDR3 DNA follows: TGCGCCAGCAGTCGTGAATCCGGGACAGGGGCGAATCAGCCCCAGCATTTT.

This clone was seen only a few times. The V call is TRBV29-1, the J call TRBJ1-4; D is uncertain. V lost 6 bases and J 8 bases, leaving 13 bases between the germline ends. The CDR3 runs to 12 residues. Germline V gives CDR1 SQVTM, CDR2 ANQGSEA. The CDR3 region is CSVGGGWEKLFF. In DNA form, the CDR3 reads TGCAGCGTAGGCGGAGGGTGGGAAAAACTGTTTTTT.

The rearrangement uses TRBV5-1 and TRBJ2-1; D is ambiguous. Deletions cut 0 bases from V and 8 bases from J, with 3 bases between. The CDR3 sequence is 11 residues long. Germline loops: CDR1 SGHRS, CDR2 YFSETQ. CDR3 residues: CASSLVDEQFF. The CDR3 DNA reads TGCGCCAGCAGCTTGGTGGATGAGCAGTTCTTC.

The chain uses TRBV15 and TRBJ2-4; a weak D match, TRBD1 (5 bases). Germline V gives CDR1 LNHNV, CDR2 YYDKDF (reference sequence). This CDR3 is 13 amino acids long. V lost 8 bases, J lost 7 bases, and 15 bases lay in between. The CDR3: CATGAVKGNIQYF. The CDR3 DNA follows: TGTGCCACCGGGGCGGTAAAAGGCAACATTCAGTACTTC. The whole variable domain, remainder taken from reference TRBV15 and TRBJ2-4, is DAMVIQNPRYQVTQFGKPVTLSCSQTLNHNVMYWYQQKSSQAPKLLFHYYDKDFNNEADTPDNFQSRRPNTSFCFLDIRSPGLGDTAMYLCATGAVKGNIQYFGAGTRLSVL.

The J gene is TRBJ2-7, the V gene TRBV28; maybe TRBD2 (7 bases). Germline V gene data show CDR1 as MDHEN and CDR2 as SYDVKM. This CDR3 comprises 15 residues. V gave up 2 bases and J gave up 1 base, with 12 bases separating them. CDR3 nucleotide sequence: TGTGCCAGCAGTTTACGGGGGGCCTTTTCCTACGAGCAGTACTTC. Amino acid sequence: CASSLRGAFSYEQYF.

This clone was seen more than once but under ten times. The V and J genes are TRBV30 and TRBJ1-1; D remains ambiguous. The length of the CDR3 is 14 residues. Germline CDR1 reads GTSNPN; CDR2 reads SVGIG (reference sequence). V dropped 4 bases and J dropped 0 bases, with 12 bases sitting between them. The DNA for the CDR3 is TGTGCCTGGAAAGGTAGGAAACTGAACACTGAAGCTTTCTTT. It codes for CAWKGRKLNTEAFF.

This chain links TRBV19 with TRBJ1-4, with D maybe TRBD1 (5 bases). V was pared by 11 bases and J by 3 bases, with 16 bases between. Germline V lookup: CDR1 LNHDA, CDR2 SQIVND (reference sequence). CDR3 size: 14 residues. This chain's CDR3 is CAAKGAGSNEKLFF. CDR3 DNA sequence: TGTGCCGCAAAGGGTGCAGGGTCTAATGAAAAACTGTTTTTT.

The V and J genes are TRBV6-6 and TRBJ1-1; D unclear. Trimming removed 5 bases from V and 3 bases from J, with 4 bases in between. The germline V gene encodes CDR1 MNHNY and CDR2 SVGAGI (reference sequence). The CDR3 is 11 amino acids. The CDR3 DNA sequence: TGTGCCAGCAGTAGGGACACTGAAGCTTTCTTT. It yields the protein CASSRDTEAFF.

CDR3 in amino acids: CASSTRQPLNEQFF. Written as DNA, the CDR3 is TGTGCCAGCAGCACGAGACAGCCCCTCAATGAGCAGTTCTTC. This sequence joins TRBV6-5 and TRBJ2-1; a weak D match, TRBD1 (5 bases). CDR1 and CDR2 from the germline V gene are MNHEY and SVGAGI. This CDR3 comprises 14 residues. The V end lost 6 bases, the J end lost 6 bases, and 15 bases lay between the germline ends.

V gene TRBV7-2 combines with J gene TRBJ2-1; perhaps TRBD2 as D (6 bases). The CDR3 has 14 residues. Trimming left V 7 bases short and J 10 bases short, with 20 bases between. Germline V gives CDR1 SGHTA, CDR2 FQGNSA. The CDR3 DNA is TGTGCCAGCACCATGACTAAAATGGGGAGGGAGCAGTTCTTC. Residues: CASTMTKMGREQFF. Combining the CDR3 with reference TRBV7-2 and TRBJ2-1 gives the whole variable domain GAGVSQSPSNKVTEKGKDVELRCDPISGHTALYWYRQSLGQGLEFLIYFQGNSAPDKSGLPSDRFSAERTGGSVSTLTIQRTQQEDSAVYLCASTMTKMGREQFFGPGTRLTVL.